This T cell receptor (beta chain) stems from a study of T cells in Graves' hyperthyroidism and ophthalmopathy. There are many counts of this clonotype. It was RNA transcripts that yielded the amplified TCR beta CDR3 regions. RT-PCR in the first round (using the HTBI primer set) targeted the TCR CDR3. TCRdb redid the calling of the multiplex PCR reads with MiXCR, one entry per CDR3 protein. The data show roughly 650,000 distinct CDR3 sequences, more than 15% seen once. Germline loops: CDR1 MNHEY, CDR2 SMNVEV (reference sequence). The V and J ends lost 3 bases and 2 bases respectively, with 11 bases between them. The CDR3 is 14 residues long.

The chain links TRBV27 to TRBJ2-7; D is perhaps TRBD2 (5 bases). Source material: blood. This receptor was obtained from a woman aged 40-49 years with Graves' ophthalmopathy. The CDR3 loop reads CASSFGGFTYEQYF. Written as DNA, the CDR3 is TGTGCCAGCAGTTTTGGCGGGTTCACCTACGAGCAGTACTTC.